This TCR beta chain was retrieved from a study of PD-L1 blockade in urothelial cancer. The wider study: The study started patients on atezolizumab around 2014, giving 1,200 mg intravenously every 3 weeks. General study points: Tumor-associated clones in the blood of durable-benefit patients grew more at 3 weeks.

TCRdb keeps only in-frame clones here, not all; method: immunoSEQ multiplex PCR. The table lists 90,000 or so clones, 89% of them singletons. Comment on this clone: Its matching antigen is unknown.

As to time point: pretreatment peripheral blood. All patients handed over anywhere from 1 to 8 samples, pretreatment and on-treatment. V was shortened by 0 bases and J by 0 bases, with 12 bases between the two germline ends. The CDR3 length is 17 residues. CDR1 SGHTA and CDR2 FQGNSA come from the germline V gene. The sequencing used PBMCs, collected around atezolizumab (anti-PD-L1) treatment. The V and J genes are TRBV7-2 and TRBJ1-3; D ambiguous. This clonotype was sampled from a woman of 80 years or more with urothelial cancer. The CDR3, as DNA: TGTGCCAGCAGCTTAGCTGGTGCGCCGCGCTCTGGAAACACCATATATTTT. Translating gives CASSLAGAPRSGNTIYF.